The clone carrying this T cell receptor beta chain was observed a single time. The sample belongs to a study of CD8 T cells in Susac syndrome. Random-hexamer reverse transcription was applied to roughly 0.5 to 1 ug RNA. Each CDR3 protein gets one entry after TCRdb re-called the immunoSEQ multiplex PCR reads with MiXCR. Of about 300,000 distinct CDR3 sequences detected, 65% to 90% appear once; the ten largest clones hold around 0.22%. This CDR3 has 12 residues. Trimming took 4 bases from V and 10 from J, leaving 16 bases between them. Germline CDR1 and CDR2: SQVTM and ANQGSEA. From blood CD8+ and CD4+ T cells, the TCR beta chain was sequenced.

The source of this sequence is a human donor with multiple sclerosis. The sequenced sample consisted of CD8+ T cells from PBMCs. J is TRBJ1-2 and V is TRBV29-1; unclear D gene. As DNA, the CDR3 is TGCAGCGTTGTGTTCACTTCAACCAACTACACCTTC. Its translation is CSVVFTSTNYTF.